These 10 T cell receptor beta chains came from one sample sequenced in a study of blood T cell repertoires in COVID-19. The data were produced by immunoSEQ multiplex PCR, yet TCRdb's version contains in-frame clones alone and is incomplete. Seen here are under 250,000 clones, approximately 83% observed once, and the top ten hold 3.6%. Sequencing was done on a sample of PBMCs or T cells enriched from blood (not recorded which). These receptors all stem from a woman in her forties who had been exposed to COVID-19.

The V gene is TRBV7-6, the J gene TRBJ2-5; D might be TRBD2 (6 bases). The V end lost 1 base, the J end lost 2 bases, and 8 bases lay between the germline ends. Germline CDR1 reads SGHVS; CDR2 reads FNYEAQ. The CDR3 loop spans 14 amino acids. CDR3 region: CASSLDAGQETQYF. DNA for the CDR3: TGTGCCAGCAGCTTAGATGCGGGGCAAGAGACCCAGTACTTC.

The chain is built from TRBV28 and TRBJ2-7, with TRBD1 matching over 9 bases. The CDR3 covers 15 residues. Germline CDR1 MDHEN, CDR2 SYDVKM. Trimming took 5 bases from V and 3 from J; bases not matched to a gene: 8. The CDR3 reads CASSPRDRDFYEQYF. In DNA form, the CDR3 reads TGTGCCAGCAGTCCCCGGGACAGGGATTTCTACGAGCAGTACTTC.

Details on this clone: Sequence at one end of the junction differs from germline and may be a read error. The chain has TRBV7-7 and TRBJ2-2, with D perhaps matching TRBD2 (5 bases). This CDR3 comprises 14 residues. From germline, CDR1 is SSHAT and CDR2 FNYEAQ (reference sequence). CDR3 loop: CASSLAPDSGELFF. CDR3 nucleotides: TGTGCTAGCAGCTTAGCCCCGGACTCCGGGGAGCTGTTTTTT.

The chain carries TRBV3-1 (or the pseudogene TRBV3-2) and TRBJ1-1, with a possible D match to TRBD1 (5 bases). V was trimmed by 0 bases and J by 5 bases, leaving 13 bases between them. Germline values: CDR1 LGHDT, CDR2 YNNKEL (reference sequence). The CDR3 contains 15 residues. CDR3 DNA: TGTGCCAGCAGCCAAGATCGGAGGGGAGGGACTGAAGCTTTCTTT. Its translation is CASSQDRRGGTEAFF.

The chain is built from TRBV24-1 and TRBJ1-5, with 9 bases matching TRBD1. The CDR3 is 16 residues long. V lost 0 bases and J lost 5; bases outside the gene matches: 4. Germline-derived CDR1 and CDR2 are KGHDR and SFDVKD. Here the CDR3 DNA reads TGTGCCACCAGTGATTTGCACAGGGGGCCAGATCAGCCCCAGCATTTT. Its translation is CATSDLHRGPDQPQHF.

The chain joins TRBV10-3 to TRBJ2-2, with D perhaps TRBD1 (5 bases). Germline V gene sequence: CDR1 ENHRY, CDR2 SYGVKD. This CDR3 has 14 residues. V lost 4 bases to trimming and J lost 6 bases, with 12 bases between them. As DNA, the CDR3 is TGTGCCATCAGTGTAGGGGAAGTGCCCGGGGAGCTGTTTTTT. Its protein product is CAISVGEVPGELFF.

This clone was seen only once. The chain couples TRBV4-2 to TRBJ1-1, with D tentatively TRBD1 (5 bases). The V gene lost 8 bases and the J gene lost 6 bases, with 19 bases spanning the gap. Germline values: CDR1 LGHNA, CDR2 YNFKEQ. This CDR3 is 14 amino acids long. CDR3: CASRYTGVGSEAFF. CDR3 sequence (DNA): TGTGCCAGCCGTTACACGGGGGTAGGATCTGAAGCTTTCTTT.

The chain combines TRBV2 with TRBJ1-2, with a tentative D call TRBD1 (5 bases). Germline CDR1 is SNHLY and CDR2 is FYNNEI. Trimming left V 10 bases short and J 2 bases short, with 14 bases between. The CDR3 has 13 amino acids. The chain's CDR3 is CATQLDTNYGYTF. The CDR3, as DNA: TGTGCCACCCAATTGGACACCAACTATGGCTACACCTTC. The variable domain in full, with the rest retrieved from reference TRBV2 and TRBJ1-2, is EPEVTQTPSHQVTQMGQEVILRCVPISNHLYFYWYRQILGQKVEFLVSFYNNEISEKSEIFDDQFSVERPDGSNFTLKIRSTKLEDSAMYFCATQLDTNYGYTFGSGTRLTVV.

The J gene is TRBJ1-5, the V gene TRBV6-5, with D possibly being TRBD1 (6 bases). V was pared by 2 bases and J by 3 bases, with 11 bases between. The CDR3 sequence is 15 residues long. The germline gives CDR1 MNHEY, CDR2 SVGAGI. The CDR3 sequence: CASSYGDTNNQPQHF. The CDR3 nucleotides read TGTGCCAGCAGTTACGGGGACACCAACAATCAGCCCCAGCATTTT.

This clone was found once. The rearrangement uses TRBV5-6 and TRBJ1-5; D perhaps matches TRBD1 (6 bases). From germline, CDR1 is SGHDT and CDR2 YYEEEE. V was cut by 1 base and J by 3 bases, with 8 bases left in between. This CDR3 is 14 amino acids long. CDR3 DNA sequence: TGTGCCAGCAGCTTGACAGGGCCCAATCAGCCCCAGCATTTT. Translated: CASSLTGPNQPQHF.